These T cell receptor beta chains were read from a single sample in a study of cytomegalovirus exposure and HLA in healthy donors. Sequencing used immunoSEQ multiplex PCR; TCRdb keeps in-frame clones, though not all of them. The data show under 200,000 clones, 60% to 80% seen once. The sequencing input was PBMCs. These receptors were obtained from a man over 45 in good health and CMV-seropositive. Both conserved end residues are part of each CDR3. Fields, in order: D gene, clone size, J gene, CDR3 length, V gene, CDR3 DNA, CDR3 protein. The D gene is left open where the match is weak. The size entry is marked missing in some rows and otherwise reads once, few, many or a size class.

TRBD1,-,TRBJ1-2,14,TRBV15,TGTGCCACCAGCGTCCGGGGACAGTCTTATGGCTACACCTTC,CATSVRGQSYGYTF
TRBD2,-,TRBJ2-2,17,TRBV5-1,TGCGCCAGCACCCTGGGACTAGCGGGGGCCTACCTTGGGGAGCTGTTTTTT,CASTLGLAGAYLGELFF
-,-,TRBJ2-3,16,TRBV14,TGTGCCAGCAGCCAAGATGACGGGAAGGGCACAGATACGCAGTATTTT,CASSQDDGKGTDTQYF
-,-,TRBJ2-7,14,TRBV5-1,TGCGCCAGCGGACGTCGACAGGGAGGCTACGAGCAGTACTTC,CASGRRQGGYEQYF
TRBD1,-,TRBJ2-3,16,TRBV5-1,TGCGCCAGCAGCTTAGGACAGGGAGCTAGCACAGATACGCAGTATTTT,CASSLGQGASTDTQYF
-,few,TRBJ1-6,16,TRBV10-2,TGCGCCAGCAGTGAATCGCAGCTCTGGGGGCCCTCACCCCTCCACTTT,CASSESQLWGPSPLHF
-,-,TRBJ1-1,13,TRBV27,TGTGCCAGCAGTCCCCGCGGAGGCACTGAAGCTTTCTTT,CASSPRGGTEAFF
TRBD1,-,TRBJ2-7,17,TRBV4-2,TGTGCCAGCAGCCAAGGTAACGGACAGGGGAGGACCTACGAGCAGTACTTC,CASSQGNGQGRTYEQYF
-,-,TRBJ2-1,12,TRBV4-1,TGCGCCAGCAGTCGGGGGGCCAATGAGCAGTTCTTC,CASSRGANEQFF
-,-,TRBJ1-4,19,TRBV28,TGTGCCAGCAGCGTACCGCAGGGTGCTAGCGGGCGGACTAATGAAAAACTGTTTTTT,CASSVPQGASGRTNEKLFF
TRBD2,-,TRBJ2-5,15,TRBV10-3,TGTGCCATCATCGGTAGCGGGGGGGAACAAGAGACCCAGTACTTC,CAIIGSGGEQETQYF
-,-,TRBJ1-4,15,TRBV7-9,TGTGCCAGCAGCTTAGCGAACTCTCCTAATGAAAAACTGTTTTTT,CASSLANSPNEKLFF
TRBD1,-,TRBJ2-1,16,TRBV7-2,TGTGCCAGCAGCTATGGGGTGCGACAGGGCTCCAATGAGCAGTTCTTC,CASSYGVRQGSNEQFF
-,-,TRBJ1-2,12,TRBV9,TGTGCCAGCAGCGGAAACGCGGGGGAGGTCACCTTC,CASSGNAGEVTF
TRBD1,-,TRBJ2-7,15,TRBV13,TGTGCCAGCAGCTTTCCGGGACAGGGGATCTACGAGCAGTACTTC,CASSFPGQGIYEQYF
-,-,TRBJ1-2,18,TRBV28,TGTGCCAGCACCAGACGGGGGGTCTGGGGGAACTCTCAGGATGGCTACACCTTC,CASTRRGVWGNSQDGYTF
-,-,TRBJ2-2,15,TRBV6-5,TGTGCCAGCAGTTACTCGAGGGGGGGAGGTGGGGAGCTGTTTTTT,CASSYSRGGGGELFF
-,-,TRBJ1-4,13,TRBV19,TGTGCCAGTAGTACCCGGGAAGGGTTCAAACTGTTTTTT,CASSTREGFKLFF
-,-,TRBJ1-3,16,TRBV14,TGTGCCAGCAGCCAATTTACAGGAGTTTCTGGAAACACCATATATTTT,CASSQFTGVSGNTIYF
-,few,TRBJ2-1,16,TRBV5-4,TGTGCCAGCAGCCGAACAGGGACAATAACGTACAATGAGCAGTTCTTC,CASSRTGTITYNEQFF
-,-,TRBJ2-1,17,TRBV9,TGTGCCAGCAGCGTAGAAGCGAGAGGTGGCTCCTACAATGAGCAGTTCTTC,CASSVEARGGSYNEQFF
TRBD1,-,TRBJ2-5,13,TRBV29-1,TGCAGCGCAAAAGGGACAGGGTTAGAGACCCAGTACTTC,CSAKGTGLETQYF
-,-,TRBJ2-1,14,TRBV27,TGTGCCAGTTCTCCAAGCACCCTCTACAATGAGCAGTTCTTC,CASSPSTLYNEQFF
TRBD1,-,TRBJ2-6,16,TRBV5-1,TGCGCCAGCAGCGGGACAGCGTCCTCTGGGGCCAACGTCCTGACTTTC,CASSGTASSGANVLTF
-,-,TRBJ1-5,16,TRBV4-3,TGCGCCAGCAGCCAAGAGGTGTGGGGAGAGGTGGTGTCCCAGCATTTT,CASSQEVWGEVVSQHF
-,-,TRBJ2-3,16,TRBV7-2,TGTGCCAGCAGCTTCCAGGGACAAGTACTCACAGATACGCAGTATTTT,CASSFQGQVLTDTQYF
TRBD1,-,TRBJ1-1,13,TRBV6-4,TGTGCCAGCAGTGCGACAGGGAGAACTGAAGCTTTCTTT,CASSATGRTEAFF
-,-,TRBJ1-4,15,TRBV19,TGTGCCAGTAGTCTGTACAGTGCAACTAATGAAAAACTGTTTTTT,CASSLYSATNEKLFF
-,-,TRBJ2-5,15,TRBV5-1,TGCGCCAGCAGCTTGTCATTGGGACTGAGGGAGACCCAGTACTTC,CASSLSLGLRETQYF
-,-,TRBJ2-2,15,TRBV15,TGTGCCACCAGCAGACAGGGTGCGGACAGCGGGGAGCTGTTTTTT,CATSRQGADSGELFF
-,once,TRBJ1-4,15,TRBV27,TGTGCCAGCAGTAGCGCGACAGTAGGCTCCCGGAAACTGTTTTTT,CASSSATVGSRKLFF
-,once,TRBJ1-1,14,TRBV7-6,TGTGCCAGCAGCTTAGATTCAGGGTTCACTGAAGCTTTCTTT,CASSLDSGFTEAFF
-,-,TRBJ1-2,14,TRBV28,TGTGCCAGCAGTCTCCAGGGGCGTGGGTATGGCTACACCTTC,CASSLQGRGYGYTF
-,-,TRBJ2-5,14,TRBV28,TGTGCCAGCAGTCCAAGGGGCGGCCAAGAGACCCAGTACTTC,CASSPRGGQETQYF
-,few,TRBJ2-1,18,TRBV15,TGTGCCACCAGCAGAGTTGGGTCAAGGACATCGGTTACGAATGAGCAGTTCTTC,CATSRVGSRTSVTNEQFF
TRBD1,-,TRBJ1-1,14,TRBV5-5,TGTGCCAGCAGATATGACAGGGGCGATCCTGAAGCTTTCTTT,CASRYDRGDPEAFF
-,-,TRBJ1-1,15,TRBV5-5,TGTGCCAGCATCAAGACATCAGGGGTAGAGACTGAAGCTTTCTTT,CASIKTSGVETEAFF
-,-,TRBJ1-1,15,TRBV18,TGTGCCAGCTCGCAATTCCATGCAGAGAACACTGAAGCTTTCTTT,CASSQFHAENTEAFF
-,-,TRBJ1-2,12,TRBV25-1,TGTGCCAGCAGTGAGGGAGGCTATGGCTACACCTTC,CASSEGGYGYTF
TRBD2,-,TRBJ2-1,15,TRBV19,TGTGCCAGTAGTACTAGCGGGGGGCCCACAATCAAGCAGTTCTTC,CASSTSGGPTIKQFF
TRBD1,once,TRBJ2-5,16,TRBV5-5,TGTGCCAGCAGCACCCGGACAGGGGTACTCAGGGAGACCCAGTACTTC,CASSTRTGVLRETQYF
-,-,TRBJ2-7,13,TRBV6-5,TGTGCCAGCAGCCGAGGGATAAACTACGAGCAGTACTTC,CASSRGINYEQYF
-,-,TRBJ1-4,17,TRBV27,TGTGCCAGCAGTTTTAGGACTACACGGCCAACTAATGAAAAACTGTTTTTT,CASSFRTTRPTNEKLFF
TRBD1,-,TRBJ1-1,15,TRBV5-1,TGCGCCAGCAGCTTCCGACAGGGCATGGACACTGAAGCTTTCTTT,CASSFRQGMDTEAFF
-,-,TRBJ2-1,16,TRBV5-1,TGCGCCAGCAGCTCCCCGGCGGGGAGCTCCTACAATGAGCAGTTCTTC,CASSSPAGSSYNEQFF
-,once,TRBJ2-3,14,TRBV7-2,TGTGCCAGCAGCTTAACTAGTAACACAGATACGCAGTATTTT,CASSLTSNTDTQYF
TRBD1,-,TRBJ1-2,15,TRBV9,TGTGCCAGCAGCGTAGGGACAGGGCCTACATATGGCTACACCTTC,CASSVGTGPTYGYTF
-,-,TRBJ2-6,14,TRBV30,TGTGCCTGGAGAGGGGCTTCCTGGGCCAACGTCCTGACTTTC,CAWRGASWANVLTF